This entry lists 8 T cell receptor beta chains sequenced from one sample in a study of shared clonotypes between healthy human individuals. The assay was immunoSEQ multiplex PCR, and TCRdb's table has in-frame clones only and misses some. The table lists over 950,000 clones, 70% to 85% of them singletons. Sequencing was performed on memory CD4+ T cells from PBMCs. Subset defined: CD45RA-negative fraction. Receptors originate from a man younger than 35 in good health. Some clones in this sample may be carry-over from other donors' samples.

The V and J genes are TRBV11-3 and TRBJ2-5; D not certain. Trimming cost V 4 bases and J 9 bases, with 12 bases left between them. Germline CDR1 SGHNT, CDR2 YENEEA. The CDR3 is 12 amino acids. The CDR3 region has the DNA TGTGCCAGCAGCTCGGGTGGTTTGGCCCAGTACTTC. Its protein is CASSSGGLAQYF.

The V and J genes are TRBV2 and TRBJ2-1; the match to TRBD2 covers 10 bases. Germline V gene data show CDR1 as SNHLY and CDR2 as FYNNEI. The V segment lost 2 bases and the J segment 8 bases; nucleotides outside the gene matches: 6. The CDR3 runs to 15 residues. The CDR3 loop reads CASSELASGSDEQFF. In DNA form, the CDR3 reads TGTGCCAGCAGTGAATTGGCTAGCGGGAGCGATGAGCAGTTCTTC.

The chain is built from TRBV7-9 and TRBJ2-3; D may be TRBD1 or TRBD2 (5 bases each). Germline assignment: CDR1 SEHNR and CDR2 FQNEAQ (reference sequence). Trimming pared 4 bases from V and 1 base from J, leaving 9 bases between. This CDR3 is 14 amino acids long. The CDR3 bases are TGTGCCAGCAGCTCGATGGGGGGCACAGATACGCAGTATTTT. Translated: CASSSMGGTDTQYF.

This clone was recorded once. The chain has TRBV5-1 and TRBJ2-7; no clear D. The CDR3 is made up of 13 amino acids. The germline V gene encodes CDR1 SGHRS and CDR2 YFSETQ. V was trimmed by 0 bases and J by 3 bases, leaving 7 bases between them. The CDR3 reads CASSLDQLYEQYF. The DNA of the CDR3 is TGCGCCAGCAGCTTGGACCAGCTCTACGAGCAGTACTTC.

Comments on this clone: This sample includes further DNA sequences coding for the same CDR3. The chain uses TRBV18 and TRBJ1-5; D is unresolved. The CDR3 length is 13 residues. V lost 3 bases and J lost 3, with 6 bases in between. Per the germline V gene, CDR1 is KGHSH and CDR2 is LQKENI. CDR3 nucleotides: TGTGCCAGCTCACCGCAGTCCAATCAGCCCCAGCATTTT. This codes for CASSPQSNQPQHF.

This clone was seen only once. The rearrangement links TRBV7-2 to TRBJ1-3; 11 positions match TRBD1. Germline CDR1 SGHTA, CDR2 FQGNSA. V lost 2 bases, J lost 0 bases, and 6 bases stayed unmatched. This CDR3 is built from 18 residues. The CDR3 spells CASSLTGTGGTSGNTIYF. The CDR3 DNA follows: TGTGCCAGCAGCTTAACCGGGACAGGGGGGACCTCTGGAAACACCATATATTTT. Full variable domain (outside the CDR3, taken from reference TRBV7-2 and TRBJ1-3): GAGVSQSPSNKVTEKGKDVELRCDPISGHTALYWYRQSLGQGLEFLIYFQGNSAPDKSGLPSDRFSAERTGGSVSTLTIQRTQQEDSAVYLCASSLTGTGGTSGNTIYFGEGSWLTVV.

J is TRBJ2-2 and V is TRBV5-6, with TRBD2 matching over 10 bases. V shed 5 bases, J shed 3 bases, and the junction held 4 bases outside the gene matches. The CDR3 loop spans 15 amino acids. CDR1 SGHDT and CDR2 YYEEEE come from the germline V gene. Written as DNA, the CDR3 is TGTGCCAGCAGATTAGCGGGAGGAGACACCGGGGAGCTGTTTTTT. Encoded protein: CASRLAGGDTGELFF.

The rearrangement joins TRBV6-5 to TRBJ2-5; D call uncertain. This CDR3 comprises 15 residues. V was shortened by 5 bases and J by 5 bases, with 18 bases between the two germline ends. The germline V gene encodes CDR1 MNHEY and CDR2 SVGAGI. The CDR3 is CASSKGPGQRETQYF. CDR3 nucleotides: TGTGCCAGCAGTAAAGGACCCGGCCAACGGGAGACCCAGTACTTC.